These T cell receptor beta chains were read from a single sample in a study of blood T cell repertoires in COVID-19. This table comes from immunoSEQ multiplex PCR, and its TCRdb copy is limited to in-frame clones, with some not included. The sample holds about 440,000 clones, roughly 91% seen once. Sample: PBMCs or T cells enriched from blood (not recorded which). The origin of the receptors is a man younger than 30 who had recovered from COVID-19. The CDR3 runs from the conserved cysteine through the conserved F or W. The order of the fields is D gene, J gene, clone size, V gene, CDR3 DNA, CDR3 protein. A D gene is named only where the DNA matches it firmly. Rows may omit the clone size; those that give it use once, few, many or a size class.

D gene: NA
J gene: TRBJ1-3
clone size: NA
V gene: TRBV15
CDR3 DNA: TGTGCCACCAGCACTTTCTCTGGAAACACCATATATTTT
CDR3 protein: CATSTFSGNTIYF

D gene: TRBD1
J gene: TRBJ1-5
clone size: NA
V gene: TRBV27
CDR3 DNA: TGTGCCAGCAGTTTTAGAACAGGGGGCAATCAGCCCCAGCATTTT
CDR3 protein: CASSFRTGGNQPQHF

D gene: NA
J gene: TRBJ1-1
clone size: few
V gene: TRBV3-1/TRBV3-2
CDR3 DNA: TGTGCCAGCAGCCAACCCCTATTGGGGGCGAACACTGAAGCTTTCTTT
CDR3 protein: CASSQPLLGANTEAFF

D gene: TRBD2
J gene: TRBJ2-1
clone size: once
V gene: TRBV29-1
CDR3 DNA: TGCAGCGTTGTGGGACTAGCGGGAGTAGATGAGCAGTTCTTC
CDR3 protein: CSVVGLAGVDEQFF

D gene: TRBD2
J gene: TRBJ2-1
clone size: NA
V gene: TRBV11-3
CDR3 DNA: TGTGCCAGCAGCTTAGGGGGAGGGACCTACAATGAGCAGTTCTTC
CDR3 protein: CASSLGGGTYNEQFF

D gene: NA
J gene: TRBJ2-3
clone size: NA
V gene: TRBV19
CDR3 DNA: TGTGCCAGTGGTACTATTAGTACAGATACGCAGTATTTT
CDR3 protein: CASGTISTDTQYF

D gene: NA
J gene: TRBJ1-2
clone size: once
V gene: TRBV5-6
CDR3 DNA: TGTGCCAGCAGCTTGGGCCAAGTGGGCGGCTACACCTTC
CDR3 protein: CASSLGQVGGYTF

D gene: NA
J gene: TRBJ2-1
clone size: NA
V gene: TRBV24-1
CDR3 DNA: TGTGCCACCAGTGACCGGCAACTAGGGATCTCCTACAATGAGCAGTTCTTC
CDR3 protein: CATSDRQLGISYNEQFF

D gene: NA
J gene: TRBJ1-5
clone size: once
V gene: TRBV6-5
CDR3 DNA: TGTGCCAGCACCCGGGGATTGAATCAGCCCCAGCATTTT
CDR3 protein: CASTRGLNQPQHF

D gene: NA
J gene: TRBJ1-5
clone size: NA
V gene: TRBV30
CDR3 DNA: TGTGCCTGGAGGGGCAGTATTAATCAGCCCCAGCATTTT
CDR3 protein: CAWRGSINQPQHF

D gene: NA
J gene: TRBJ2-6
clone size: NA
V gene: TRBV5-1
CDR3 DNA: TGCGCCAGCAGCGCCGGGACTCCCGTTGGGGCCAACGTCCTGACTTTC
CDR3 protein: CASSAGTPVGANVLTF

D gene: TRBD1
J gene: TRBJ2-1
clone size: NA
V gene: TRBV27
CDR3 DNA: TGTGCCAGCAGTCTCCGACAGGGTGGCGATGAGCAGTTCTTC
CDR3 protein: CASSLRQGGDEQFF

D gene: TRBD1
J gene: TRBJ1-1
clone size: few
V gene: TRBV19
CDR3 DNA: TGTGCCACTAAGGACAGGGAGGGATTAATGAACACTGAAGCTTTCTTT
CDR3 protein: CATKDREGLMNTEAFF

D gene: NA
J gene: TRBJ2-7
clone size: NA
V gene: TRBV3-1/TRBV3-2
CDR3 DNA: TGTGCCAGCAGCCAAGGGGCGGGGAACTACGAGCAGTACTTC
CDR3 protein: CASSQGAGNYEQYF

D gene: TRBD1
J gene: TRBJ1-5
clone size: NA
V gene: TRBV10-2
CDR3 DNA: TGCGCCAGCAGTGAGGGGACAGGGATCCATTTT
CDR3 protein: CASSEGTGIHF

D gene: TRBD1
J gene: TRBJ2-7
clone size: once
V gene: TRBV5-1
CDR3 DNA: TGCGCCAGCAGCCGGGGACAGGGTATGGGGCAGTACTTC
CDR3 protein: CASSRGQGMGQYF

D gene: TRBD1
J gene: TRBJ1-2
clone size: NA
V gene: TRBV9
CDR3 DNA: TGTGCCAGCAGCGTTACCCGGCAGGGGGCGTTTGGCTACACCTTC
CDR3 protein: CASSVTRQGAFGYTF

D gene: TRBD1
J gene: TRBJ2-3
clone size: NA
V gene: TRBV15
CDR3 DNA: TGTGCCACCAGCAAGGGGACAGGGGGCCCAGATACGCAGTATTTT
CDR3 protein: CATSKGTGGPDTQYF

D gene: TRBD2
J gene: TRBJ2-7
clone size: NA
V gene: TRBV7-6
CDR3 DNA: TGTGCCAGCAGTCCCAGCGGGGGCTCCGGCGAGCAGTACTTC
CDR3 protein: CASSPSGGSGEQYF

D gene: NA
J gene: TRBJ2-2
clone size: NA
V gene: TRBV4-1
CDR3 DNA: TGCGCCAGCAGTCTAGGAGTGGGGGCGGTGGTAGTTGCCGGGGAGCTGTTTTTT
CDR3 protein: CASSLGVGAVVVAGELFF

D gene: TRBD1
J gene: TRBJ1-3
clone size: NA
V gene: TRBV6-7
CDR3 DNA: TGTGCCAGCAGTTCCCGGGACAGGGGGTACGAAAACACCATATATTTT
CDR3 protein: CASSSRDRGYENTIYF